Listed here are 20 T cell receptor beta chains from one sample, sequenced in a study of cytomegalovirus exposure and HLA in healthy donors. The study ran its PCR with 60 Vbeta and 13 Jbeta primers. Repertoires were generated with immunoSEQ multiplex PCR, while TCRdb's copy carries only in-frame clones and drops some. In the table there are about 130,000 clones, approximately 64% of which are singletons. Sequencing was performed on PBMCs. These receptors all come from a woman aged 40 to 55 in good health and CMV-seronegative.

DNA of the CDR3: TGTGCCAGCAGCTTGGCAGACATCTCCTACGAGCAGTACTTC. It translates to CASSLADISYEQYF. The V gene is TRBV5-5, the J gene TRBJ2-7; D is uncertain. The germline V gene encodes CDR1 SGHKS and CDR2 YYEKEE (reference sequence). This CDR3 has 14 residues. V was pared by 0 bases and J by 0 bases, with 7 bases between.

This chain joins TRBV19 and TRBJ1-2, with a possible D match to TRBD1 (5 bases). V lost 8 bases and J 5 bases, leaving 15 bases between the germline ends. The germline V gene has CDR1 LNHDA and CDR2 SQIVND (reference sequence). This CDR3 comprises 13 residues. The CDR3, as DNA: TGTGCCAGTCACCCCACAGGCCGATATGGCTACACCTTC. Protein: CASHPTGRYGYTF.

The chain combines TRBV9 with TRBJ1-5, with 9 bases matching TRBD1. CDR1 SGDLS and CDR2 YYNGEE come from the germline V gene. Losses at the gene ends were 0 bases for V and 6 bases for J; bases not matched to a gene: 4. The CDR3 length is 15 residues. CDR3 bases: TGTGCCAGCAGCGTAGGGACAGGGGCTGGTCAGCCCCAGCATTTT. This encodes CASSVGTGAGQPQHF.

This clone was seen only once. The rearrangement links TRBV29-1 to TRBJ1-1, with TRBD1 matching over 7 bases. The germline gives CDR1 SQVTM, CDR2 ANQGSEA. The J segment lost 5 bases and the V segment lost 3 bases, leaving 9 bases of the junction unmatched. The CDR3 totals 14 residues. For the CDR3, the DNA is TGCAGCGTTGAGGGAGACAGGGTAGGAACTGAAGCTTTCTTT. The encoded protein is CSVEGDRVGTEAFF.

There are a few counts of this clone. The J gene is TRBJ1-2, the V gene TRBV20-1, with D possibly matching TRBD1 (6 bases). V lost 4 bases to trimming and J lost 3 bases, with 6 bases between them. The germline gives CDR1 DFQATT, CDR2 SNEGSKA (reference sequence). CDR3 length equals 11 residues. The DNA for the CDR3 is TGCAGTGCTACAGGGGACTATGGCTACACCTTC. Protein: CSATGDYGYTF.

This sequence joins TRBV7-3 and TRBJ2-2; 7 bases align to TRBD1. The CDR3 is 16 amino acids. The junction had 4 bases not matched to a gene; V was cut back by 0 bases and J by 3 bases. The germline V gene encodes CDR1 SGHTA and CDR2 FQGTGA. The CDR3 spells CASSLTGDRYTGELFF. The CDR3 DNA reads TGTGCCAGCAGCTTAACGGGGGACAGATACACCGGGGAGCTGTTTTTT.

This clone was counted many times. The chain recombines TRBV5-1 with TRBJ2-3; 9 bases are shared with TRBD1. V dropped 2 bases and J dropped 4; count of bases not matched to a gene: 2. The CDR3 is 14 amino acids. The germline gives CDR1 SGHRS, CDR2 YFSETQ. CDR3 coding DNA: TGCGCCAGCAGCTTCGGGACAGGGTCAGATACGCAGTATTTT. This encodes CASSFGTGSDTQYF.

The CDR3: CASSPGTGSGNQPQHF. CDR3 nucleotide sequence: TGTGCCAGCAGCCCGGGGACAGGGTCGGGAAATCAGCCCCAGCATTTT. The chain links TRBV7-9 to TRBJ1-5, with 9 bases matching TRBD1. This CDR3 is 16 amino acids long. CDR1 and CDR2 from the germline V gene are SEHNR and FQNEAQ (reference sequence). Unmatched junction bases numbered 9, after V lost 5 bases and J lost 4 bases.

J is TRBJ1-4 and V is TRBV5-1; D is undetermined. Trimming stripped 2 bases from V and 4 bases from J, with 9 bases between. The length of the CDR3 is 14 residues. The germline V gene has CDR1 SGHRS and CDR2 YFSETQ. This CDR3 reads CASSFAAFNEKLFF. CDR3 sequence (DNA): TGCGCCAGCAGCTTCGCCGCGTTTAATGAAAAACTGTTTTTT.

The V gene is TRBV29-1, the J gene TRBJ2-5, with TRBD2 matching 10 bases. CDR1 SQVTM and CDR2 ANQGSEA come from the germline V gene. The V gene end was trimmed by 5 bases and the J gene end by 7 bases; junction bases not matched to a gene: 7. This CDR3 spans 13 amino acids. CDR3 sequence (DNA): TGCAGCGTTTCTCCAGCGGGGGGGCTGACCCAGTACTTC. This codes for CSVSPAGGLTQYF.

The chain joins TRBV7-8 to TRBJ1-1, with a possible D match to TRBD1 (5 bases). The CDR3 is 15 amino acids. V was cut by 3 bases and J by 2 bases, with 13 bases left in between. Germline lookup yields CDR1 SGHVS and CDR2 FQNEAQ. The DNA of the CDR3 is TGTGCCAGCAGCTTTACAGGAGGGAGAAACACTGAAGCTTTCTTT. It translates to CASSFTGGRNTEAFF.

J is TRBJ2-1 and V is TRBV29-1; D gene unclear. Germline lookup yields CDR1 SQVTM and CDR2 ANQGSEA. The germline V and J ends were trimmed by 2 bases and 6 bases, with 11 bases remaining between them. CDR3 length: 13 amino acids. The chain's CDR3 is CSVESRLGNEQFF. The CDR3 DNA is TGCAGCGTTGAAAGCCGTCTCGGCAATGAGCAGTTCTTC.

This rearrangement joins TRBV7-3 to TRBJ2-2; D possibly corresponds to TRBD1 (6 bases). The V end was cut by 4 bases, the J end by 7 bases, with 13 bases between. This CDR3 region has 14 residues. Germline V gives CDR1 SGHTA, CDR2 FQGTGA. CDR3 sequence: CASSSPTGIGELFF. In DNA, the CDR3 is TGTGCCAGCAGCTCTCCGACAGGCATCGGGGAGCTGTTTTTT.

The rearrangement joins TRBV19 to TRBJ1-2; D is undetermined. Trimming took off 6 bases at V and 4 bases at J, with 6 bases between the two ends. CDR1 LNHDA and CDR2 SQIVND come from the germline V gene (reference sequence). This CDR3 region has 11 residues. The CDR3 region has the DNA TGTGCCAGTAGGGCCCGCTATGGCTACACCTTC. As protein: CASRARYGYTF.

J is TRBJ1-1 and V is TRBV27; D ambiguous. CDR3 length: 13 residues. The V and J ends lost 5 bases and 1 base respectively, with 8 bases between them. Germline CDR1 is MNHEY and CDR2 is SMNVEV (reference sequence). In nucleotides, the CDR3 is TGTGCCAGCAGTCAGGCGAGGAACACTGAAGCTTTCTTT. It translates to CASSQARNTEAFF.

The CDR3 protein is CASSLEEVRGAETQYF. CDR3 in DNA: TGCGCCAGCAGCTTGGAGGAGGTTCGCGGGGCAGAGACCCAGTACTTC. The chain recombines TRBV5-1 with TRBJ2-5; D perhaps matches TRBD2 (6 bases). V was trimmed by 0 bases and J by 4 bases, leaving 16 bases between them. The CDR3 is made up of 16 amino acids. The germline gives CDR1 SGHRS, CDR2 YFSETQ.

This clone was detected only a few times. The chain joins TRBV6-6 to TRBJ1-3; maybe TRBD1 (6 bases). Germline CDR1 and CDR2: MNHNY and SVGAGI (reference sequence). The CDR3 consists of 14 residues. V lost 5 bases to trimming and J lost 3 bases, with 11 bases between them. This CDR3 reads CASSIRTVGNTIYF. The CDR3 bases are TGTGCCAGCAGTATCAGGACAGTTGGAAACACCATATATTTT.

The rearrangement uses TRBV4-1 and TRBJ1-2, with 7 nucleotides matching TRBD1. Trimming at V came to 8 bases and at J to 3 bases, leaving 3 bases not matched to a gene. Germline CDR1 and CDR2: MGHRA and YSYEKL. The CDR3 spans 12 residues. CDR3 DNA sequence: TGCGCCAGCGCGCAGGGGGACTATGGCTACACCTTC. Protein product: CASAQGDYGYTF.

This clone has more than one count but fewer than ten. V usage is TRBV5-6 and J usage is TRBJ2-3, with TRBD2 as a possible D gene (5 bases). With 4 bases removed from V and 0 bases from J, the gap between germline ends came to 12 bases. CDR3 size: 15 residues. CDR1 is SGHDT and CDR2 is YYEEEE in the germline V gene. The chain's CDR3 is CASSPWTSSTDTQYF. CDR3 nucleotides: TGTGCCAGCAGCCCATGGACTTCTAGCACAGATACGCAGTATTTT.

V and J are TRBV11-2 and TRBJ2-7; no firm D call. The CDR3 is made up of 14 amino acids. V lost 2 bases and J lost 3, with 11 bases in between. Per the germline V gene, CDR1 is SGHAT and CDR2 is FQNNGV. CDR3 amino acids: CASSLTVVGYEQYF. CDR3 in DNA: TGTGCCAGCAGCTTAACTGTGGTTGGCTACGAGCAGTACTTC.